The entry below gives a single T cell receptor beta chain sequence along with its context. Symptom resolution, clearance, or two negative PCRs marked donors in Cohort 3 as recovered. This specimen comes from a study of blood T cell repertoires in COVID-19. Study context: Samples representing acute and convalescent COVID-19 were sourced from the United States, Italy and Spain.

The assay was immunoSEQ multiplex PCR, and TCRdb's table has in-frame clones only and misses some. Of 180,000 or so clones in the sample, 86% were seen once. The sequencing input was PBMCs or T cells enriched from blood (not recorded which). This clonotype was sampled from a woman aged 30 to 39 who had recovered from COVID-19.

The CDR3 region is CASRAAAAGRGETQYF. In DNA, the CDR3 is TGTGCCAGCAGGGCCGCAGCGGCGGGACGAGGGGAGACCCAGTACTTC. The chain combines TRBV27 with TRBJ2-5; tentative D call: TRBD2 (6 bases). Germline CDR1 MNHEY, CDR2 SMNVEV (reference sequence). V dropped 6 bases and J dropped 5 bases, with 22 bases sitting between them. The CDR3 has 16 amino acids.